This record covers a single TCR beta chain. The sample is drawn from a study of blood T cell repertoires in COVID-19. The wider study: The study drew acute and convalescent COVID-19 samples from the United States, Italy and Spain. PBMCs, B-cell-depleted T cells, or T cells provided the cDNA or gDNA that made up the material.

Authors' analysis steps: It was from reference gene primer amplification that nucleated cell counts were estimated. Sequencing used immunoSEQ multiplex PCR; TCRdb keeps in-frame clones, though not all of them. Clone size and V and J calls were adopted from that table, with D and trimming inferred from the DNA. This repertoire shows approximately 220,000 clones, 65% to 85% found once; its top ten account for about 7.4%. CDR3 length: 14 residues. V shed 4 bases, J shed 5 bases, and the junction held 6 bases outside the gene matches. Per germline, CDR1 SGHAT and CDR2 FQDESV (reference sequence). Sequencing used peripheral blood. The chain joins TRBV11-1 to TRBJ1-2, with TRBD1 matching 8 bases. The receptor comes from a woman in her fifties or sixties with acute or convalescent COVID-19. The CDR3 sequence: CASSSNRGSYGYTF. The CDR3 DNA sequence: TGTGCCAGCAGCTCTAACAGGGGGAGTTATGGCTACACCTTC.